The clone carrying this T cell receptor beta chain was observed a single time. This sample was included in a study of OX40 agonist ivuxolimab in advanced cancers. Libraries were prepared by immunoSEQ multiplex PCR; TCRdb keeps only in-frame clonotypes and omits some of them. Counted here are nearly 80,000 clones, more than 85% occurring once; the ten biggest clones make up roughly 6.9%. This CDR3 is built from 16 residues. From germline, CDR1 is SGHTA and CDR2 FQGNSA. V gave up 4 bases and J gave up 2 bases; unmatched junction bases: 7. The TCR originated in an adult with an advanced solid tumor such as melanoma, head and neck, liver or kidney cancer. This sequence joins TRBV7-2 and TRBJ2-2; 7 nucleotides match TRBD2. Sequenced here: CD4+ or CD8+ T cells sorted from blood, sampled in a trial of the OX40 agonist ivuxolimab. The CDR3 nucleotides read TGTGCCAGCAGCTCGGGAGGAGGAGCAAACACCGGGGAGCTGTTTTTT. Translated, it gives CASSSGGGANTGELFF.